The rows below give T cell receptor beta chains drawn from one sample of a study of cytomegalovirus exposure and HLA in healthy donors. TCRdb's table, derived via immunoSEQ multiplex PCR, lists solely in-frame clones and lacks some. The repertoire includes roughly 300,000 clones, around 90% of them detected once, and 1.2% sits in the top ten. The specimen sequenced was PBMCs. Receptors originate from a woman under 40 in good health and CMV-seropositive. Both conserved end residues are part of each CDR3. Each record gives: J gene, D gene, V gene, clone size, CDR3 protein, CDR3 DNA. D genes are given only for firm matches. Where a row states a size, it is once, few, many or the class of an expanded clone; other rows omit it.

TRBJ1-1	NA	TRBV29-1	NA	CSVENSPGREAFF	TGCAGCGTTGAGAACAGCCCGGGACGGGAAGCTTTCTTT
TRBJ2-7	TRBD1	TRBV5-1	few	CASSETGEYEQYF	TGCGCCAGCTCCGAGACAGGGGAATACGAGCAGTACTTC
TRBJ2-5	TRBD2	TRBV11-3	NA	CASSPSGTSDVGETQYF	TGTGCCAGCAGTCCGTCCGGGACTAGCGACGTGGGAGAGACCCAGTACTTC
TRBJ2-1	NA	TRBV19	NA	CASSIGDVEPYNEQFF	TGTGCCAGTAGTATTGGGGACGTTGAACCTTACAATGAGCAGTTCTTC
TRBJ2-1	NA	TRBV4-3	NA	CASSQAPDYNEQFF	TGCGCCAGCAGCCAAGCCCCCGACTACAATGAGCAGTTCTTC
TRBJ2-1	NA	TRBV2	NA	CASSEQTYNEQFF	TGTGCCAGCAGTGAACAAACCTACAATGAGCAGTTCTTC
TRBJ2-7	NA	TRBV5-6	NA	CASSPGRDYEQYF	TGTGCCAGCAGCCCTGGCCGGGATTACGAGCAGTACTTC
TRBJ2-5	TRBD1	TRBV2	NA	CASSLGQSRETQYF	TGTGCCAGCAGTTTGGGACAGTCGAGAGAGACCCAGTACTTC
TRBJ1-3	NA	TRBV5-4	NA	CASTKFTEWGHSGNTIYF	TGTGCCAGCACCAAATTTACTGAGTGGGGGCACTCTGGAAACACCATATATTTT
TRBJ2-7	NA	TRBV30	few	CAWSVTNYEQYF	TGTGCCTGGAGTGTAACCAACTACGAGCAGTACTTC
TRBJ2-7	TRBD2	TRBV7-2	few	CASSPRSGRVEQYF	TGTGCCAGCAGCCCCCGTAGCGGGAGGGTCGAGCAGTACTTC
TRBJ2-7	TRBD1	TRBV27	NA	CASSSGDRFFYEQYF	TGTGCCAGCAGTTCAGGGGACAGGTTCTTCTACGAGCAGTACTTC
TRBJ1-1	TRBD1	TRBV25-1	NA	CASSEYPGGQTEAFF	TGTGCCAGCAGTGAATACCCAGGGGGCCAGACTGAAGCTTTCTTT
TRBJ1-1	NA	TRBV6-5	NA	CASTRGNTEAFF	TGTGCCAGCACCCGGGGGAACACTGAAGCTTTCTTT
TRBJ2-7	NA	TRBV11-2	NA	CASSLGQTYEQYF	TGTGCCAGCAGCCTGGGACAAACCTACGAGCAGTACTTC
TRBJ1-6	NA	TRBV2	NA	CASIAEGGNSPLHF	TGTGCCAGCATAGCGGAGGGGGGGAATTCACCCCTCCACTTT
TRBJ1-5	NA	TRBV30	NA	CAWTEQARNQPQHF	TGTGCCTGGACGGAACAGGCGCGCAATCAGCCCCAGCATTTT
TRBJ1-6	TRBD1	TRBV5-1	NA	CASSLEGQADSPLHF	TGCGCCAGCAGCTTGGAGGGACAGGCAGACTCACCCCTCCACTTT
TRBJ1-2	NA	TRBV19	NA	CASSPGFYGYTF	TGTGCCAGTAGTCCAGGGTTCTATGGCTACACCTTC
TRBJ2-5	TRBD2	TRBV7-2	NA	CASSPDGGLAGAEGETQYF	TGTGCCAGCAGCCCCGATGGCGGACTAGCGGGAGCGGAGGGGGAGACCCAGTACTTC
TRBJ1-1	TRBD1	TRBV28	NA	CASRGYRGMNTEAFF	TGTGCCAGCAGGGGATACAGGGGGATGAACACTGAAGCTTTCTTT
TRBJ2-7	NA	TRBV25-1	NA	CASSQRDTSYEQYF	TGTGCCAGCAGCCAAAGGGACACTTCCTACGAGCAGTACTTC
TRBJ2-7	TRBD2	TRBV5-1	NA	CASSSSSGRVSDEQYF	TGCGCCAGCAGCTCGTCTAGCGGGAGGGTCTCGGACGAGCAGTACTTC
TRBJ2-2	NA	TRBV5-6	NA	CASRPRLKGRSGELFF	TGTGCCAGCCGCCCGAGGTTAAAGGGGAGGTCCGGGGAGCTGTTTTTT
TRBJ1-1	TRBD1	TRBV7-6	NA	CASNTGGVNTEAFF	TGTGCCAGCAACACAGGGGGTGTGAACACTGAAGCTTTCTTT
TRBJ2-5	NA	TRBV28	NA	CASSLLTVQETQYF	TGTGCCAGCAGCCTATTGACGGTTCAAGAGACCCAGTACTTC
TRBJ1-2	NA	TRBV23-1	NA	CASSRGAGLGGYTF	TGCGCCAGCAGCCGCGGGGCAGGGCTCGGTGGCTACACCTTC
TRBJ2-7	TRBD1	TRBV6-6	NA	CASRPGQGRFGEQYF	TGTGCCAGCAGACCGGGACAGGGTCGTTTCGGCGAGCAGTACTTC
TRBJ2-7	TRBD2	TRBV7-8	NA	CASSLTGTSSFDEQYF	TGTGCCAGCAGCCTCACGGGGACTAGCTCTTTTGACGAGCAGTACTTC
TRBJ2-5	NA	TRBV7-2	NA	CASSLTGGEETQYF	TGTGCCAGCAGCTTAACAGGGGGGGAAGAGACCCAGTACTTC
TRBJ2-3	TRBD2	TRBV7-3	once	CASSSLAGGEDTQYF	TGTGCCAGCAGCTCCTTAGCGGGGGGAGAAGATACGCAGTATTTT
TRBJ2-1	NA	TRBV19	NA	CASSITWGNNEQFF	TGTGCCAGTAGTATCACCTGGGGGAACAATGAGCAGTTCTTC
TRBJ2-3	NA	TRBV10-3	NA	CAIWAGSTDTQYF	TGTGCCATCTGGGCAGGGAGCACAGATACGCAGTATTTT
TRBJ2-3	TRBD2	TRBV7-2	NA	CASSSGGGTDTQYF	TGTGCCAGCAGCTCTGGGGGGGGCACAGATACGCAGTATTTT
TRBJ2-7	TRBD1	TRBV7-2	NA	CASSWDRGRPYEQYF	TGTGCCAGCAGCTGGGACAGGGGGCGACCCTACGAGCAGTACTTC
TRBJ2-7	TRBD2	TRBV9	NA	CASSVAPGGYEQYF	TGTGCCAGCAGCGTGGCCCCGGGGGGCTACGAGCAGTACTTC
TRBJ2-3	NA	TRBV6-6	NA	CASSYGGGGTDTQYF	TGTGCCAGCAGTTACGGAGGGGGCGGCACAGATACGCAGTATTTT
TRBJ1-1	NA	TRBV5-1	NA	CASSLQYGGTEAFF	TGCGCCAGCAGCCTCCAATATGGGGGCACTGAAGCTTTCTTT
TRBJ2-7	NA	TRBV27	NA	CASSLSGGPGYEQYF	TGTGCCAGCAGTTTATCGGGGGGGCCGGGCTACGAGCAGTACTTC
TRBJ2-7	NA	TRBV21-1	few	CASYEQYF	TGTGCGTCCTACGAGCAGTACTTC
TRBJ2-1	TRBD2	TRBV11-2	NA	CASSWGGNEQFF	TGTGCCAGCAGCTGGGGGGGCAATGAGCAGTTCTTC
TRBJ1-2	NA	TRBV2	NA	CASSEGRESYGYTF	TGTGCCAGCAGTGAAGGGCGGGAGAGCTATGGCTACACCTTC
TRBJ2-7	NA	TRBV6-5	NA	CASSQTRAYEQYF	TGTGCCAGCAGTCAAACAAGAGCCTACGAGCAGTACTTC
TRBJ2-7	TRBD2	TRBV6-1	NA	CASRPLADYSYEQYF	TGTGCCTCACGTCCCCTAGCGGACTACTCCTACGAGCAGTACTTC
TRBJ2-1	NA	TRBV28	NA	CASSRLPFNNEQFF	TGTGCCAGCAGTCGCCTCCCTTTCAACAATGAGCAGTTCTTC
TRBJ2-7	NA	TRBV4-1	NA	CASSQVGTYEQYF	TGCGCCAGCAGCCAAGTCGGGACCTACGAGCAGTACTTC
TRBJ1-5	TRBD1	TRBV10-1	NA	CASSDQGQGRIYSNQPQHF	TGCGCCAGCAGTGACCAAGGACAGGGGCGAATATATAGCAATCAGCCCCAGCATTTT
TRBJ2-1	NA	TRBV6-1	NA	CASSVPGLNNEQFF	TGTGCCAGCAGTGTGCCGGGACTTAACAATGAGCAGTTCTTC
TRBJ1-1	NA	TRBV2	once	CASSIDPTGLGANTEAFF	TGTGCCAGCAGCATTGACCCCACAGGGTTGGGGGCGAACACTGAAGCTTTCTTT
TRBJ2-1	NA	TRBV4-2	NA	CASSWRGEANEQFF	TGTGCCAGCAGCTGGAGGGGGGAGGCCAATGAGCAGTTCTTC
TRBJ1-5	NA	TRBV30	once	CAWSKRAETYSNQPQHF	TGTGCCTGGAGTAAAAGGGCTGAAACCTATAGCAATCAGCCCCAGCATTTT
TRBJ2-1	NA	TRBV28	NA	CASSLLSSYNEQFF	TGTGCCAGCAGTTTGCTCAGCTCCTACAATGAGCAGTTCTTC
TRBJ2-7	TRBD1	TRBV10-3	NA	CAISWGQGMGEQYF	TGTGCCATCTCTTGGGGACAGGGGATGGGAGAGCAGTACTTC
TRBJ2-7	TRBD1	TRBV5-1	NA	CASSLARQGVVEQYF	TGCGCCAGCAGCTTGGCCCGTCAGGGGGTTGTCGAGCAGTACTTC
TRBJ2-7	NA	TRBV11-2	NA	CASSLDGGLTISYEQYF	TGTGCCAGCAGCTTAGATGGAGGCTTGACTATTTCCTACGAGCAGTACTTC
TRBJ1-1	NA	TRBV7-9	NA	CASTRGGNTEAFF	TGTGCCAGCACCCGGGGCGGAAACACTGAAGCTTTCTTT
TRBJ2-7	TRBD1	TRBV30	NA	CAWSPRQGFSYEQYF	TGTGCCTGGAGCCCCCGACAGGGCTTCTCCTACGAGCAGTACTTC
TRBJ1-2	TRBD1	TRBV6-5	NA	CASTPLGTGGLGYTF	TGTGCCAGCACCCCCCTCGGGACAGGGGGCTTGGGCTACACCTTC
TRBJ1-1	NA	TRBV5-5	NA	CASIPGPLNTEAFF	TGTGCCAGCATCCCGGGACCGCTGAACACTGAAGCTTTCTTT
TRBJ2-2	NA	TRBV6-5	NA	CASRGPGFTGELFF	TGTGCCAGCAGGGGCCCAGGGTTTACCGGGGAGCTGTTTTTT